Presented here are 32 T cell receptor beta chains from one specimen sequenced in a study of blood T cell repertoires in COVID-19. Produced via immunoSEQ multiplex PCR; TCRdb's table is partial and in-frame only. This sample carries over 150,000 clones, more than 70% of them seen once, and the ten largest clones take 18%. Specimen: peripheral blood. Receptor source: a man in his fifties or sixties with COVID-19, enrolled during active disease.

The chain uses TRBV10-3 and TRBJ2-5; D may be TRBD2 (6 bases). V was cut by 11 bases and J by 2 bases, with 15 bases left in between. The V gene's germline CDR1 is ENHRY and CDR2 SYGVKD. There are 13 residues in the CDR3. DNA of the CDR3: TGTGCCTCCAATCCGGGGGAGCAAGAGACCCAGTACTTC. Encoded protein: CASNPGEQETQYF.

The rearrangement joins TRBV5-1 to TRBJ1-1, with 9 bases aligning to TRBD1. The V and J ends lost 1 base and 4 bases, in that order; junction bases with no gene match: 8. The CDR3 has 16 residues. Germline V gene sequence: CDR1 SGHRS, CDR2 YFSETQ. The CDR3 reads CASSLTAGTGTTEAFF. DNA of the CDR3: TGCGCCAGCAGCTTGACGGCCGGGACAGGGACCACTGAAGCTTTCTTT.

The chain couples TRBV30 to TRBJ1-2, with TRBD1 matching over 7 bases. Germline loops: CDR1 GTSNPN, CDR2 SVGIG (reference sequence). The ends lost 0 bases at V and 4 bases at J; junction bases unmatched: 8. The CDR3 runs to 15 residues. The CDR3 loop is CAWSVQGTPSYGYTF. The CDR3 DNA sequence: TGTGCCTGGAGTGTACAGGGGACCCCAAGCTATGGCTACACCTTC.

V is TRBV3-1 (or the pseudogene TRBV3-2) and J is TRBJ1-1, with a possible D match to TRBD1 (5 bases). The germline gives CDR1 LGHDT, CDR2 YNNKEL (reference sequence). The length of the CDR3 is 11 residues. Trimming stripped 2 bases from V and 12 bases from J, with 10 bases between. CDR3 DNA sequence: TGTGCCAGCAGCCAACAGGGTGCAACTTTCTTT. Amino acid sequence: CASSQQGATFF.

This sequence joins TRBV11-2 and TRBJ2-1, with TRBD1 matching 7 bases. The length of the CDR3 is 15 residues. Germline CDR1 SGHAT, CDR2 FQNNGV. V dropped 4 bases and J dropped 2; count of bases not matched to a gene: 5. In nucleotides, the CDR3 is TGTGCCAGCAGCTCGAGGACAGGACCCTACAATGAGCAGTTCTTC. Residues: CASSSRTGPYNEQFF. Complete variable domain (other parts from reference TRBV11-2 and TRBJ2-1): EAGVAQSPRYKIIEKRQSVAFWCNPISGHATLYWYQQILGQGPKLLIQFQNNGVVDDSQLPKDRFSAERLKGVDSTLKIQPAKLEDSAVYLCASSSRTGPYNEQFFGPGTRLTVL.

The gene calls are TRBV11-3 and TRBJ2-2; 9 bases fit TRBD1. Germline-derived CDR1 and CDR2 are SGHNT and YENEEA. This CDR3 contains 17 residues. V shed 7 bases, J shed 5 bases, and the junction held 14 bases outside the gene matches. CDR3 loop: CASNLAAGTGKTGELFF. The CDR3 DNA follows: TGTGCCAGCAACCTCGCGGCCGGGACAGGGAAAACCGGGGAGCTGTTTTTT.

The chain couples TRBV25-1 to TRBJ2-2, with 10 bases aligning to TRBD2. This CDR3 comprises 14 residues. V lost 8 bases and J lost 5; bases outside the gene matches: 5. Germline assignment: CDR1 MGHDK and CDR2 SYGVNS. The CDR3 is CASLPAGGTGELFF. CDR3 bases: TGTGCCAGCCTCCCAGCGGGGGGGACCGGGGAGCTGTTTTTT.

This sequence joins TRBV4-3 and TRBJ2-3, with D unresolved. This CDR3 contains 16 residues. The germline CDR1 and CDR2 sequences are LGHNA and YSLEER. Trimming removed 0 bases at V and 0 bases at J, with 10 bases between. As DNA, the CDR3 is TGCGCCAGCAGCCAAGATCTGCAGGTTAGCACAGATACGCAGTATTTT. Translated, it gives CASSQDLQVSTDTQYF.

The chain links TRBV6-1 to TRBJ2-7, with a possible D match to TRBD1 (5 bases). V gave up 2 bases and J gave up 6 bases, with 14 bases separating them. The CDR3 runs to 14 residues. CDR1 is MNHNS and CDR2 is SASEGT in the germline V gene. The CDR3 reads CASSESFRATEQYF. CDR3 in DNA: TGTGCCAGCAGTGAATCGTTCAGGGCGACCGAGCAGTACTTC.

The chain combines TRBV3-1 (or the pseudogene TRBV3-2) with TRBJ2-3, with a tentative D call TRBD2 (6 bases). The CDR3 sequence is 14 residues long. V lost 7 bases, J lost 1 base, and 12 bases lay in between. CDR1 LGHDT and CDR2 YNNKEL come from the germline V gene (reference sequence). The DNA of the CDR3 is TGTGCCAGCACCAGATCGGGGGGCACAGATACGCAGTATTTT. Amino acids: CASTRSGGTDTQYF.

The chain combines TRBV19 with TRBJ2-1; the match to TRBD2 covers 8 bases. This CDR3 has 16 amino acids. CDR1 and CDR2 (germline): LNHDA, SQIVND (reference sequence). Trimming cost V 4 bases and J 9 bases; bases outside gene matches: 14. CDR3 DNA sequence: TGTGCCAGTAGTAGGGGAGCGGGAGTGGATAATGGTGAGCAGTTCTTC. It is translated as CASSRGAGVDNGEQFF. The full variable domain, rest sourced from reference TRBV19 and TRBJ2-1, is DGGITQSPKYLFRKEGQNVTLSCEQNLNHDAMYWYRQDPGQGLRLIYYSQIVNDFQKGDIAEGYSVSREKKESFPLTVTSAQKNPTAFYLCASSRGAGVDNGEQFFGPGTRLTVL.

The V and J genes are TRBV30 and TRBJ2-2; D perhaps matches TRBD1 (6 bases). The CDR3 has 13 amino acids. V lost 2 bases to trimming and J lost 6 bases, with 10 bases between them. Per germline, CDR1 GTSNPN and CDR2 SVGIG (reference sequence). The CDR3 coding sequence is TGTGCCTGGAGTCCCGAGGGGGCCGGGGAGCTGTTTTTT. Residues: CAWSPEGAGELFF. Full variable domain (rest looked up from reference TRBV30 and TRBJ2-2): SQTIHQWPATLVQPVGSPLSLECTVEGTSNPNLYWYRQAAGRGLQLLFYSVGIGQISSEVPQNLSASRPQDRQFILSSKKLLLSDSGFYLCAWSPEGAGELFFGEGSRLTVL.

The count of this clone is one. The chain couples TRBV28 to TRBJ1-2; no reliable D call. There are 15 residues in the CDR3. The germline V gene has CDR1 MDHEN and CDR2 SYDVKM. Trimming removed 2 bases at V and 8 bases at J, with 18 bases between. CDR3 residues: CASSLGLSVQRGYTF. Here the CDR3 DNA reads TGTGCCAGCAGTTTAGGGCTCAGTGTCCAAAGAGGCTACACCTTC.

This clone was recorded a few times. The chain has TRBV7-3 and TRBJ2-1; D ambiguous. CDR1 is SGHTA and CDR2 is FQGTGA in the germline V gene. The germline V and J ends were trimmed by 1 base and 6 bases, with 16 bases remaining between them. This CDR3 has 16 residues. The CDR3 here is CASSLRASTGLNEQFF. As DNA, the CDR3 is TGTGCCAGCAGCTTAAGGGCGAGTACTGGGCTCAATGAGCAGTTCTTC.

The chain links TRBV5-4 to TRBJ2-5; 10 bases map to TRBD2. The CDR3 runs 16 residues. Germline CDR1 is SGHNT and CDR2 is YYREEE (reference sequence). V shed 4 bases, J shed 2 bases, and the junction held 8 bases outside the gene matches. The CDR3 DNA reads TGTGCCAGCAGCGCGACTAGCGGGTTAAGACAAGAGACCCAGTACTTC. This encodes CASSATSGLRQETQYF.

The chain recombines TRBV7-2 with TRBJ2-3, with 8 bases lining up with TRBD2. Germline assignment: CDR1 SGHTA and CDR2 FQGNSA. The CDR3 is 15 amino acids. V lost 1 base, J lost 0 bases, and 0 bases stayed unmatched. The chain's CDR3 is CASSLVAGSTDTQYF. The DNA of the CDR3 is TGTGCCAGCAGCTTAGTAGCGGGGAGCACAGATACGCAGTATTTT.

V gene TRBV4-1 combines with J gene TRBJ1-5, with 11 positions matching TRBD1. J was trimmed by 4 bases and V by 0 bases; bases with no gene match: 2. Germline assignment: CDR1 MGHRA and CDR2 YSYEKL. This CDR3 contains 16 residues. The CDR3: CASSQDRDRGNQPQHF. The CDR3 bases are TGCGCCAGCAGCCAAGACCGGGACAGGGGGAATCAGCCCCAGCATTTT.

The chain joins TRBV9 to TRBJ2-5; 11 nucleotides align to TRBD1. Losses at the gene ends were 0 bases for V and 3 bases for J; bases not matched to a gene: 4. The CDR3 contains 16 residues. From germline, CDR1 is SGDLS and CDR2 YYNGEE. CDR3 bases: TGTGCCAGCAGCGTAGAGGGACAGGGGGGTAAAGAGACCCAGTACTTC. It translates to CASSVEGQGGKETQYF.

The chain uses TRBV6-1 and TRBJ1-3, with unresolved D. There are 16 residues in the CDR3. V was cut by 1 base and J by 2 bases, with 12 bases left in between. CDR1 is MNHNS and CDR2 is SASEGT in the germline V gene. CDR3 DNA sequence: TGTGCCAGCAGTGAAGGGAGGGCCTGGGCTGGAAACACCATATATTTT. Protein product: CASSEGRAWAGNTIYF.

This chain joins TRBV2 and TRBJ2-7; D uncertain. The length of the CDR3 is 14 residues. Trimming took 4 bases from V and 0 from J, leaving 10 bases between them. Germline V gives CDR1 SNHLY, CDR2 FYNNEI. This CDR3 reads CASSGSPSSYEQYF. The CDR3 region has the DNA TGTGCCAGCAGTGGTTCACCCAGCTCCTACGAGCAGTACTTC.

The gene calls are TRBV12-5 and TRBJ1-5, with D perhaps matching TRBD1 (6 bases). CDR1 and CDR2 from the germline V gene are LGHNT and FRNRAP. The CDR3 consists of 15 residues. Trimming took off 1 base at V and 4 bases at J, with 11 bases between the two ends. CDR3 residues: CASGLGQEVNQPQHF. In DNA form, the CDR3 reads TGTGCTAGTGGTTTGGGACAGGAGGTTAATCAGCCCCAGCATTTT. The full variable domain, its missing parts supplied by reference TRBV12-5 and TRBJ1-5, is DARVTQTPRHKVTEMGQEVTMRCQPILGHNTVFWYRQTMMQGLELLAYFRNRAPLDDSGMPKDRFSAEMPDATLATLKIQPSEPRDSAVYFCASGLGQEVNQPQHFGDGTRLSIL.

The chain combines TRBV3-1 (or the pseudogene TRBV3-2) with TRBJ1-1, with D possibly matching TRBD1 (5 bases). V lost 1 base to trimming and J lost 7 bases, with 13 bases between them. This CDR3 comprises 14 residues. Germline V gene lookup returns CDR1 LGHDT and CDR2 YNNKEL (reference sequence). The CDR3 sequence: CASSQGLRGIEAFF. The CDR3 DNA reads TGTGCCAGCAGCCAAGGCTTAAGGGGTATTGAAGCTTTCTTT.

Comments on this clone: A junction boundary mismatches the germline segment, possibly from a read error. Other DNA sequences in this sample translate to the same CDR3. The J gene is TRBJ1-1, the V gene TRBV13; D is perhaps TRBD1 (5 bases). CDR1 is PRHDT, CDR2 FYEKMQ, per germline (reference sequence). This CDR3 comprises 13 residues. The CDR3 DNA sequence: TGTGCCAGCAGTTTAGGACAGAACACTGAAGCTTTCTTT. It codes for CASSLGQNTEAFF.

The chain is built from TRBV19 and TRBJ2-7; a possible D gene is TRBD2 (5 bases). The CDR3 loop spans 14 amino acids. V was cut by 5 bases and J by 3 bases, with 14 bases left in between. Per the germline V gene, CDR1 is LNHDA and CDR2 is SQIVND (reference sequence). The CDR3 spells CASSPGPAVYEQYF. CDR3 nucleotides: TGTGCCAGTAGTCCGGGCCCAGCGGTCTACGAGCAGTACTTC.

V gene TRBV7-2 combines with J gene TRBJ2-1; D possibly corresponds to TRBD1 (6 bases). The CDR3 contains 15 residues. Germline CDR1 is SGHTA and CDR2 is FQGNSA. The ends were cut back, 3 bases at V and 0 bases at J, with 9 bases in the middle. The CDR3 nucleotides read TGTGCCAGCAGCTTCGACAGGAGCTCCTACAATGAGCAGTTCTTC. Translation: CASSFDRSSYNEQFF.

The CDR3 is CASSLDRPDQPQHF. The CDR3, as DNA: TGTGCCAGCAGTTTGGACAGGCCCGATCAGCCCCAGCATTTT. V is TRBV6-5 and J is TRBJ1-5; 7 bases map to TRBD1. The V gene end was trimmed by 4 bases and the J gene end by 5 bases; junction bases not matched to a gene: 5. Germline V gene data show CDR1 as MNHEY and CDR2 as SVGAGI. The CDR3 loop spans 14 amino acids.

The V gene is TRBV5-8, the J gene TRBJ1-5; D is uncertain. The germline V gene has CDR1 SGHTS and CDR2 YDEGEE. This CDR3 region has 14 residues. The V and J ends lost 1 base and 6 bases respectively, with 11 bases between them. The CDR3 spells CASSLRGKGQPQHF. The CDR3 DNA follows: TGTGCCAGCAGCTTGCGGGGTAAGGGTCAGCCCCAGCATTTT. Variable domain in full (rest from reference TRBV5-8 and TRBJ1-5): EAGVTQSPTHLIKTRGQQATLRCSPISGHTSVYWYQQALGLGLQFLLWYDEGEERNRGNFPPRFSGRQFPNYSSELNVNALELEDSALYLCASSLRGKGQPQHFGDGTRLSIL.

The genes are TRBV27 and TRBJ2-1; TRBD2 might be the D (6 bases). The CDR3 is 13 residues long. Trimming cost V 7 bases and J 8 bases, with 15 bases left between them. CDR1 MNHEY and CDR2 SMNVEV come from the germline V gene (reference sequence). The CDR3 sequence is CASTRRRDDEQFF. The CDR3 DNA sequence: TGTGCCAGCACCCGTAGGAGGGACGATGAGCAGTTCTTC.

The V gene is TRBV28, the J gene TRBJ2-2, with D perhaps matching TRBD2 (5 bases). Trimming removed 8 bases from V and 8 bases from J, with 9 bases in between. The CDR3 runs 11 residues. CDR1 and CDR2 (germline): MDHEN, SYDVKM. The CDR3 DNA follows: TGTGCCAGCCTGGAGGTGGGGGAGCTGTTTTTT. Encoded protein: CASLEVGELFF. Supplemented by reference TRBV28 and TRBJ2-2, the full variable domain reads DVKVTQSSRYLVKRTGEKVFLECVQDMDHENMFWYRQDPGLGLRLIYFSYDVKMKEKGDIPEGYSVSREKKERFSLILESASTNQTSMYLCASLEVGELFFGEGSRLTVL.

The table lists this clone with a few counts. The gene calls are TRBV11-2 and TRBJ2-2; 9 nucleotides match TRBD2. V lost 3 bases to trimming and J lost 5 bases; unmatched junction nucleotides: 13. This CDR3 is built from 18 residues. The germline V gene has CDR1 SGHAT and CDR2 FQNNGV. The CDR3 reads CASSFPSGASRGTGELFF. For the CDR3, the DNA is TGTGCCAGCAGCTTCCCTAGCGGGGCAAGTCGTGGGACCGGGGAGCTGTTTTTT.

Comment on this clone: Other DNA sequences from this sample encode an identical CDR3 as well. This chain links TRBV5-4 with TRBJ1-1; the match to TRBD1 covers 10 bases. The CDR3 has 14 amino acids. Germline V gives CDR1 SGHNT, CDR2 YYREEE (reference sequence). Unmatched junction bases numbered 5, after V lost 4 bases and J lost 5 bases. The CDR3 sequence: CASSRGQGRTEAFF. CDR3 nucleotide sequence: TGTGCCAGCAGCAGGGGACAGGGGAGAACTGAAGCTTTCTTT.

The chain joins TRBV6-1 to TRBJ1-2; tentative D call: TRBD1 (5 bases). Trimming pared 2 bases from V and 0 bases from J, leaving 7 bases between. Per germline, CDR1 MNHNS and CDR2 SASEGT. The CDR3 consists of 14 residues. The CDR3 spells CASSEWGANYGYTF. Here the CDR3 DNA reads TGTGCCAGCAGTGAATGGGGGGCTAACTATGGCTACACCTTC.